This section outlines one TCR beta chain sequence together with its context. Here the CDR3 omits its conserved ending phenylalanine or tryptophan, so a read error is the likely source. The DNA is left out, because the CDR3 cannot be placed on it with certainty; the CDR3 is given as TCRdb lists it. The sample comes from a study of CD8+CD57+ T cells in acquired aplastic anemia. Turning to the study itself: The mean DNA yield obtained from sorted CD4+ and CD8+ cells came to 3 to 3.5 ug.

The CDR3 has 12 amino acids, counting both end residues. Germline loops: CDR1 SGHVS, CDR2 FQNEAQ. Genomic DNA, serving as template, underwent TCR beta VDJ and CDR3 profiling. TCRdb passed the reads through MiXCR, listing each CDR3 protein once. The table records a few hundred thousand distinct CDR3 sequences, less than 85% of them present only once. The authors sequenced patients whose flow cytometry had shown CD8+CD57+ cell expansion. The study sampled blood from patients who had received no therapy. The sequence was obtained from a human donor with aplastic anemia. The sample taken for sequencing was sorted CD4+, CD8+, or CD8+CD57+ T cells (not recorded which) from PBMCs. This chain connects TRBV7-8 to TRBJ2-2. The CDR3 reads CASTSLPEERYA.